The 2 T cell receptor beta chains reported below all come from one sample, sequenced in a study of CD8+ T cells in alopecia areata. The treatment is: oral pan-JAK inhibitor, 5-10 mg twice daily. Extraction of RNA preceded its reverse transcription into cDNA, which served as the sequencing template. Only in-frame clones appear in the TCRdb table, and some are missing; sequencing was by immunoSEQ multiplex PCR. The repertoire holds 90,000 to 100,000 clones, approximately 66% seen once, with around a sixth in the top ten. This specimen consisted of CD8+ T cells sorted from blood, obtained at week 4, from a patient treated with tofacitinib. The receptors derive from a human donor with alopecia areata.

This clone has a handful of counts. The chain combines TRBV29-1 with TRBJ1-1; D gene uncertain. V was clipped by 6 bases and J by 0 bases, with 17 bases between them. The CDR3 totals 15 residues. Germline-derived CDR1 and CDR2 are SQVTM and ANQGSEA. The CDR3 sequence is CSVTPVQSMNTEAFF. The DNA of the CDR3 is TGCAGCGTAACCCCGGTACAGAGTATGAACACTGAAGCTTTCTTT.

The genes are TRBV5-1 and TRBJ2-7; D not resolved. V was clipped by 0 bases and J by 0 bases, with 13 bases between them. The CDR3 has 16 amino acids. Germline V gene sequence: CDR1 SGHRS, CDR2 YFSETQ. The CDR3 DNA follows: TGCGCCAGCAGCTTGGCCGGCTTAGACACCTCCTACGAGCAGTACTTC. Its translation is CASSLAGLDTSYEQYF.